A single sample is the source of the 25 T cell receptor beta chains below, sequenced in a study of blood T cell repertoires in COVID-19. The protocol was immunoSEQ multiplex PCR, while the TCRdb copy is restricted to in-frame clones and leaves out a portion. The sample has some 200,000 clones; 86% are singletons. The sample consisted of PBMCs or T cells enriched from blood (not recorded which). These receptors all come from a woman aged 50 to 60 in a cohort exposed to, infected with or recovered from COVID-19 (not recorded which).

The V and J genes are TRBV4-1 and TRBJ1-2; D gene uncertain. CDR1 and CDR2 (germline): MGHRA, YSYEKL. The V gene lost 1 base and the J gene lost 5 bases, with 8 bases spanning the gap. This CDR3 comprises 13 residues. CDR3 sequence (DNA): TGCGCCAGCAGCCAAGTAAGAGGATATGGCTACACCTTC. Translated: CASSQVRGYGYTF.

This sequence joins TRBV11-2 and TRBJ2-5, with 12 positions matching TRBD2. From germline, CDR1 is SGHAT and CDR2 FQNNGV. CDR3 length: 18 residues. Trimming removed 1 base from V and 2 bases from J; junction bases left unmatched: 8. CDR3 bases: TGTGCCAGCAGCTTAGGCTCACTAGCGGGGGGATTTCAAGAGACCCAGTACTTC. Translated, it gives CASSLGSLAGGFQETQYF.

The rearrangement uses TRBV6-5 and TRBJ2-7, with 9 bases lining up with TRBD1. V was clipped by 8 bases and J by 9 bases; unmatched bases: 11. The CDR3 is made up of 13 amino acids. From germline, CDR1 is MNHEY and CDR2 SVGAGI. The CDR3 sequence: CASDRGYGWGQYF. CDR3 sequence (DNA): TGTGCCAGCGACAGGGGGTATGGCTGGGGGCAGTACTTC.

The rearrangement joins TRBV24-1 to TRBJ2-1, with D maybe TRBD1 (6 bases). Germline V gives CDR1 KGHDR, CDR2 SFDVKD. The CDR3 totals 13 residues. Trimming shortened V by 4 bases and J by 3 bases, and 6 bases separated the two germline ends. The CDR3 loop is CATSEGGYNEQFF. CDR3 bases: TGTGCCACCAGTGAAGGGGGCTACAATGAGCAGTTCTTC.

The rearrangement links TRBV5-1 to TRBJ1-4; perhaps TRBD1 as D (5 bases). Per germline, CDR1 SGHRS and CDR2 YFSETQ. Trimming stripped 0 bases from V and 0 bases from J, with 6 bases between. This CDR3 is built from 15 residues. The CDR3 spells CASSLGQTTNEKLFF. The CDR3 bases are TGCGCCAGCAGCTTGGGACAGACAACTAATGAAAAACTGTTTTTT.

The chain has TRBV7-3 and TRBJ1-6; 10 bases map to TRBD1. CDR1 is SGHTA, CDR2 FQGTGA, per germline. V lost 5 bases, J lost 13 bases, and 8 bases stayed unmatched. This CDR3 contains 14 residues. The CDR3 is CASSKGQGVSPLHF. DNA of the CDR3: TGTGCCAGCAGCAAAGGACAGGGGGTATCGCCCCTCCACTTT. Together with reference TRBV7-3 and TRBJ1-6, the CDR3 gives the full variable domain: GAGVSQTPSNKVTEKGKYVELRCDPISGHTALYWYRQSLGQGPEFLIYFQGTGAADDSGLPNDRFFAVRPEGSVSTLKIQRTERGDSAVYLCASSKGQGVSPLHFGNGTRLTVT.

The J gene is TRBJ1-2, the V gene TRBV4-1, with D hard to call. Between the trimmed V and J ends, which lost 4 bases and 4 bases, there was a span of 16 bases. The CDR3 is 15 residues long. Germline V lookup: CDR1 MGHRA, CDR2 YSYEKL. This CDR3 is CASSPGVDLSYGYTF. The DNA of the CDR3 is TGCGCCAGCAGCCCCGGGGTGGACTTATCCTATGGCTACACCTTC.

This clone was seen only a few times. The CDR3 bases are TGTGCCAGCAGCTTAAAGGGACAAAATCAGCCCCAGCATTTT. Protein: CASSLKGQNQPQHF. The chain couples TRBV13 to TRBJ1-5, with D tentatively TRBD1 (6 bases). The ends were cut back, 2 bases at V and 4 bases at J, with 9 bases in the middle. Germline V CDR1 and CDR2: PRHDT, FYEKMQ (reference sequence). The CDR3 consists of 14 residues.

The J gene is TRBJ1-2, the V gene TRBV7-8; D is possibly TRBD1 (6 bases). Germline-derived CDR1 and CDR2 are SGHVS and FQNEAQ. This CDR3 has 12 amino acids. Trimming took 5 bases from V and 8 from J, leaving 12 bases between them. The CDR3 nucleotides are TGTGCCAGCAGCCAGGACAGAAGGGGCTACACCTTC. Translation: CASSQDRRGYTF.

The rearrangement uses TRBV5-4 and TRBJ1-1, with 9 bases identical to TRBD1. CDR1 and CDR2 from the germline V gene are SGHNT and YYREEE (reference sequence). The CDR3 length is 14 residues. The V segment lost 5 bases and the J segment 4 bases; nucleotides outside the gene matches: 6. CDR3 residues: CASSSGTGSTEAFF. CDR3 nucleotide sequence: TGTGCCAGCAGTTCCGGGACAGGGAGCACTGAAGCTTTCTTT. Variable domain in full (rest from reference TRBV5-4 and TRBJ1-1): ETGVTQSPTHLIKTRGQQVTLRCSSQSGHNTVSWYQQALGQGPQFIFQYYREEENGRGNFPPRFSGLQFPNYSSELNVNALELDDSALYLCASSSGTGSTEAFFGQGTRLTVV.

Only one count was recorded for this clone. The V gene is TRBV7-3, the J gene TRBJ2-1; no definite D call. The CDR3 contains 15 residues. CDR1 and CDR2 from the germline V gene are SGHTA and FQGTGA. The V end lost 0 bases, the J end lost 4 bases, and 10 bases lay between the germline ends. In nucleotides, the CDR3 is TGTGCCAGCAGCTTAACAGCTTTACAGTACAATGAGCAGTTCTTC. As protein: CASSLTALQYNEQFF.

The chain combines TRBV28 with TRBJ2-1; possible D gene TRBD2, 5 bases. The V gene lost 1 base and the J gene lost 2 bases, with 9 bases spanning the gap. The CDR3 runs 15 residues. Germline assignment: CDR1 MDHEN and CDR2 SYDVKM. The CDR3 reads CASSLFSAPYNEQFF. The CDR3 DNA reads TGTGCCAGCAGTTTATTTAGCGCACCCTACAATGAGCAGTTCTTC.

The table lists this clone with a count of one. The rearrangement links TRBV6-2 or TRBV6-3 to TRBJ2-3; TRBD2 matches at 7 bases. CDR1 MNHEY and CDR2 SVGEGT come from the germline V gene. The V and J ends lost 2 bases and 3 bases, in that order; junction bases with no gene match: 5. This CDR3 region has 15 residues. As DNA, the CDR3 is TGTGCCAGCAGTTACGTGGGGGGGTTTACAGATACGCAGTATTTT. Protein: CASSYVGGFTDTQYF.

The CDR3 nucleotides are TGTGCCAGCAGCCGGGCGGGCGGGGATCGAAATGGCTACACCTTC. Protein product: CASSRAGGDRNGYTF. The rearrangement joins TRBV27 to TRBJ1-2, with unresolved D. The CDR3 spans 15 residues. Per the germline V gene, CDR1 is MNHEY and CDR2 is SMNVEV (reference sequence). V lost 6 bases, J lost 6 bases, and 20 bases lay in between.

This sequence joins TRBV5-4 and TRBJ1-2; 8 nucleotides match TRBD1. The CDR3 is 13 residues long. With 3 bases clipped from V and 4 bases from J, the junction kept 2 bases outside the gene matches. The germline CDR1 and CDR2 sequences are SGHNT and YYREEE (reference sequence). CDR3 residues: CASSSGGAYGYTF. Here the CDR3 DNA reads TGTGCCAGCAGCTCAGGGGGCGCCTATGGCTACACCTTC.

This rearrangement joins TRBV6-5 to TRBJ1-2, with D possibly TRBD1 on 5 matching bases. The CDR3 spans 13 residues. CDR1 MNHEY and CDR2 SVGAGI come from the germline V gene. As DNA, the CDR3 is TGTGTTACGGGGGACTATCCAAACTATGGCTACACCTTC. Translated: CVTGDYPNYGYTF.

The V call is TRBV28, the J call TRBJ2-7; 7 positions match TRBD2. In germline, CDR1 is MDHEN, CDR2 SYDVKM. V was clipped by 5 bases and J by 0 bases; unmatched bases: 10. CDR3 length: 16 residues. This CDR3 reads CASSTPGAGSSYEQYF. Here the CDR3 DNA reads TGTGCCAGCAGTACCCCTGGAGCGGGGAGCTCCTACGAGCAGTACTTC.

There are a few counts of this clone. The chain combines TRBV7-2 with TRBJ1-2; 12 nucleotides line up with TRBD1. V was pared by 4 bases and J by 2 bases, with 8 bases of the junction left unmatched. This CDR3 comprises 17 residues. Germline CDR1 is SGHTA and CDR2 is FQGNSA. CDR3 DNA: TGTGCCAGCAGCTCAATACCGGGACAGGGGGCCAACTATGGCTACACCTTC. This encodes CASSSIPGQGANYGYTF.

The J gene is TRBJ2-3, the V gene TRBV9; a weak D match, TRBD2 (5 bases). Trimming left V 3 bases short and J 1 base short, with 21 bases between. The CDR3 covers 18 residues. CDR1 and CDR2 (germline): SGDLS, YYNGEE. The CDR3 reads CASSAARAGSLGTDTQYF. The CDR3 DNA follows: TGTGCCAGCAGCGCCGCCCGGGCGGGTAGCTTGGGCACAGATACGCAGTATTTT. Looking up the rest from reference TRBV9 and TRBJ2-3 gives the full variable domain: DSGVTQTPKHLITATGQRVTLRCSPRSGDLSVYWYQQSLDQGLQFLIQYYNGEERAKGNILERFSAQQFPDLHSELNLSSLELGDSALYFCASSAARAGSLGTDTQYFGPGTRLTVL.

This clone was counted only a few times. V is TRBV24-1 and J is TRBJ1-1, with 8 bases that match TRBD1. Unmatched junction bases numbered 6, after V lost 4 bases and J lost 0 bases. The germline V gene has CDR1 KGHDR and CDR2 SFDVKD. The CDR3 spans 16 residues. CDR3 loop: CATSDPDRAMNTEAFF. CDR3 in DNA: TGTGCCACCAGTGACCCGGACAGGGCCATGAACACTGAAGCTTTCTTT.

The chain combines TRBV30 with TRBJ1-2; D perhaps matches TRBD1 (6 bases). Germline V gives CDR1 GTSNPN, CDR2 SVGIG (reference sequence). The V and J ends lost 2 bases and 6 bases respectively, with 13 bases between them. This CDR3 is 13 amino acids long. CDR3 amino acids: CAWSSGGGDGYTF. CDR3 bases: TGTGCCTGGAGTAGTGGAGGGGGGGATGGCTACACCTTC.

The rearrangement uses TRBV6-2 or TRBV6-3 and TRBJ2-7, with D uncertain. There are 14 residues in the CDR3. V gave up 0 bases and J gave up 2 bases, with 8 bases separating them. Germline CDR1 and CDR2: MNHEY and SVGEGT. CDR3: CASSYSSSPYEQYF. In DNA, the CDR3 is TGTGCCAGCAGTTACTCGTCTAGTCCCTACGAGCAGTACTTC.

This rearrangement joins TRBV11-2 to TRBJ2-7; weak D call: TRBD1 (5 bases). Germline loops: CDR1 SGHAT, CDR2 FQNNGV. This CDR3 has 13 amino acids. V lost 4 bases, J lost 4 bases, and 11 bases lay in between. CDR3 region: CASSSRTRYEQYF. The CDR3 DNA sequence: TGTGCCAGCAGCTCAAGGACACGGTACGAGCAGTACTTC. Supplemented by reference TRBV11-2 and TRBJ2-7, the full variable domain reads EAGVAQSPRYKIIEKRQSVAFWCNPISGHATLYWYQQILGQGPKLLIQFQNNGVVDDSQLPKDRFSAERLKGVDSTLKIQPAKLEDSAVYLCASSSRTRYEQYFGPGTRLTVT.

This clone was seen a handful of times. The gene calls are TRBV10-3 and TRBJ2-7; D might be TRBD1 (6 bases). In germline, CDR1 is ENHRY, CDR2 SYGVKD. Between the trimmed V and J ends, which lost 5 bases and 4 bases, there was a span of 9 bases. This CDR3 is built from 12 residues. This CDR3 reads CAISQGQYEQYF. The CDR3 nucleotides are TGTGCCATCAGTCAGGGGCAGTACGAGCAGTACTTC.

The chain uses TRBV6-5 and TRBJ1-4; 8 bases map to TRBD1. CDR1 MNHEY and CDR2 SVGAGI come from the germline V gene. The length of the CDR3 is 15 residues. V dropped 5 bases and J dropped 8; count of bases not matched to a gene: 10. The CDR3 region is CASSLFGQGREKLFF. The CDR3, as DNA: TGTGCCAGCAGTCTATTCGGACAGGGCCGGGAAAAACTGTTTTTT.